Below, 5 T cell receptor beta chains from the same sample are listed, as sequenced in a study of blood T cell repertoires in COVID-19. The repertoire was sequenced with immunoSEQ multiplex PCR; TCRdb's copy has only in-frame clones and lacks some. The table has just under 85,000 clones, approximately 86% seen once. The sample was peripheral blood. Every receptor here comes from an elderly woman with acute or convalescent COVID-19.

The CDR3 DNA reads TGTGCCAGCAGTATTAACCCGGGTCAAAACATTCAGTACTTC. Translation gives CASSINPGQNIQYF. V usage is TRBV27 and J usage is TRBJ2-4; D remains unclear. The germline CDR1 and CDR2 sequences are MNHEY and SMNVEV (reference sequence). The germline V and J ends were trimmed by 5 bases and 5 bases, with 13 bases remaining between them. The CDR3 runs to 14 residues.

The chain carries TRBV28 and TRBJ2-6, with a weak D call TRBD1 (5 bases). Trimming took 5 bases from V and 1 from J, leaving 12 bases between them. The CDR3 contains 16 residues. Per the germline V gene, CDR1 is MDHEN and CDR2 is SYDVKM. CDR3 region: CASSPLTGSGANVLTF. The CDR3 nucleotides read TGTGCCAGCAGTCCTCTTACAGGTTCTGGGGCCAACGTCCTGACTTTC.

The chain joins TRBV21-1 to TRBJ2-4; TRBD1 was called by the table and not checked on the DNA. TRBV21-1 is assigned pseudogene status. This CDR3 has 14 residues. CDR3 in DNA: TGTGCCAGCAGCAGACCAGGGGTCGGGAACATTCAGTACTTC. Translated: CASSRPGVGNIQYF.

The CDR3 DNA sequence: TGTGCCAGCAGCCAACCCGACAGGGGGCTCGGGGAGCAGTTCTTC. Translating gives CASSQPDRGLGEQFF. The chain uses TRBV3-1 (or the pseudogene TRBV3-2) and TRBJ2-1; 10 nucleotides agree with TRBD1. CDR1 is LGHDT and CDR2 is YNNKEL in the germline V gene (reference sequence). The V and J ends lost 2 bases and 10 bases, in that order; junction bases with no gene match: 8. The CDR3 consists of 15 residues.

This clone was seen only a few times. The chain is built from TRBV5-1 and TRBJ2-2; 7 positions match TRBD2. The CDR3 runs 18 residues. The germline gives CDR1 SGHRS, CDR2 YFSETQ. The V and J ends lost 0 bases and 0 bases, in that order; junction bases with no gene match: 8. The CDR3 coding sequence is TGCGCCAGCAGCTTGGGATCTACGGGACTAACGAACACCGGGGAGCTGTTTTTT. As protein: CASSLGSTGLTNTGELFF.